The next 32 T cell receptor beta chains were all read from a single sample in a study of T cells in Graves' hyperthyroidism and ophthalmopathy. The CDR3 regions of TCR beta were amplified from RNA transcripts. Researchers ran a first-round RT-PCR on the TCR CDR3 using the HTBI primer set. TCRdb redid the calling of the multiplex PCR reads with MiXCR, one entry per CDR3 protein. The sample has about 640,000 distinct CDR3 sequences, less than 25% seen once. The sample comprised blood. These receptor sequences come from a man between 25 and 39 years old with Graves' ophthalmopathy.

In this sample, this clonotype turned up many times. The chain joins TRBV28 to TRBJ2-1, with 10 bases that match TRBD1. Trimming at V came to 7 bases and at J to 6 bases, leaving 12 bases not matched to a gene. The CDR3 sequence is 16 residues long. The germline V gene encodes CDR1 MDHEN and CDR2 SYDVKM. CDR3 sequence reads: CASNSPAWTGGNEQFF. CDR3 DNA: TGTGCCAGCAACTCCCCTGCTTGGACAGGGGGCAATGAGCAGTTCTTC. The complete variable domain, with remaining parts taken from reference TRBV28 and TRBJ2-1, reads DVKVTQSSRYLVKRTGEKVFLECVQDMDHENMFWYRQDPGLGLRLIYFSYDVKMKEKGDIPEGYSVSREKKERFSLILESASTNQTSMYLCASNSPAWTGGNEQFFGPGTRLTVL.

This clonotype was detected ten times or more. The chain recombines TRBV6-6 with TRBJ1-2, with a tentative D call TRBD1 (5 bases). CDR1 is MNHNY and CDR2 is SVGAGI in the germline V gene (reference sequence). This CDR3 region has 15 residues. V lost 2 bases and J 1 base, leaving 11 bases between the germline ends. For the CDR3, the DNA is TGTGCCAGCAGTTACGGGGCCTTCCTTAACTATGGCTACACCTTC. As protein: CASSYGAFLNYGYTF.

The chain recombines TRBV7-3 with TRBJ2-7; D possibly corresponds to TRBD2 (5 bases). The CDR3 is 13 residues long. V was clipped by 4 bases and J by 7 bases, with 14 bases between them. CDR1 is SGHTA and CDR2 is FQGTGA in the germline V gene. CDR3 in DNA: TGTGCCAGCAGCTCCACAGCCAGCGGTGAGCAGTACTTC. Its translation is CASSSTASGEQYF.

This clonotype was counted only a few times. The chain joins TRBV10-3 to TRBJ1-2, with 7 bases matching TRBD1. The CDR3 covers 13 residues. V lost 6 bases to trimming and J lost 3 bases; unmatched junction nucleotides: 4. Germline lookup yields CDR1 ENHRY and CDR2 SYGVKD. The CDR3 nucleotides are TGTGCCATCAGGCTCAGGGGGGACTATGGCTACACCTTC. Its translation is CAIRLRGDYGYTF.

This clonotype was counted at least ten times. The V and J genes are TRBV27 and TRBJ1-1; 9 positions agree with TRBD1. The CDR3 extends over 15 amino acids. V lost 4 bases to trimming and J lost 1 base; unmatched junction nucleotides: 4. Germline-derived CDR1 and CDR2 are MNHEY and SMNVEV (reference sequence). The CDR3 protein is CASSSQGAGNTEAFF. The CDR3 DNA reads as TGTGCCAGCAGTTCACAGGGGGCCGGGAACACTGAAGCTTTCTTT.

This clonotype has a count of ten or more. This sequence joins TRBV20-1 and TRBJ2-3, with a weak D call TRBD2 (6 bases). Germline loops: CDR1 DFQATT, CDR2 SNEGSKA (reference sequence). The CDR3 has 15 amino acids. The V gene lost 6 bases and the J gene lost 3 bases, with 19 bases spanning the gap. The CDR3 nucleotides are TGCAGTGCCCACTCCGCGGAGGGTTCTACAGATACGCAGTATTTT. Protein sequence: CSAHSAEGSTDTQYF.

V gene TRBV9 combines with J gene TRBJ2-5; the D gene could be TRBD1 or TRBD2 (6 bases each). CDR3 size: 14 residues. The V gene lost 0 bases and the J gene lost 5 bases, with 11 bases spanning the gap. CDR1 SGDLS and CDR2 YYNGEE come from the germline V gene. CDR3 residues: CASSVVGGGETQYF. The CDR3 DNA sequence: TGTGCCAGCAGCGTAGTGGGGGGCGGGGAGACCCAGTACTTC.

This clonotype has a handful of counts. The V and J genes are TRBV20-1 and TRBJ2-3, with 12 bases fitting TRBD2. The CDR3 is made up of 13 amino acids. Germline V gene data show CDR1 as DFQATT and CDR2 as SNEGSKA (reference sequence). V dropped 3 bases and J dropped 7; count of bases not matched to a gene: 2. The CDR3 bases are TGCAGTGCTAGGACTAGCGGGAGTAATACGCAGTATTTT. Amino acids: CSARTSGSNTQYF.

In DNA, the CDR3 is TGCGCCAGCAGTGGTGAGACCGGGGAGCTGTTTTTT. Its translation is CASSGETGELFF. The chain joins TRBV10-1 to TRBJ2-2; D gene uncertain. Germline assignment: CDR1 WNHNN and CDR2 SYGVQD (reference sequence). CDR3 length: 12 amino acids. The V and J ends lost 4 bases and 5 bases respectively, with 5 bases between them.

The rearrangement uses TRBV7-2 and TRBJ2-5; D gene ambiguous. Germline values: CDR1 SGHTA, CDR2 FQGNSA. The CDR3 spans 12 residues. Trimming left V 6 bases short and J 4 bases short, with 9 bases between. The CDR3 region has the DNA TGTGCCAGCAGTATCCTGAGAGAGACCCAGTACTTC. Amino acids: CASSILRETQYF.

This clonotype was counted ten times or more. The chain carries TRBV11-2 and TRBJ2-7, with 7 bases identical to TRBD2. CDR3 length: 14 residues. V shed 3 bases and J 3 bases; nucleotides not matched to a gene: 5. Germline V CDR1 and CDR2: SGHAT, FQNNGV. The CDR3 DNA reads as TGTGCCAGCAGCTTCCAGCGGGGCCTCTACGAGCAGTACTTC. Amino acids: CASSFQRGLYEQYF.

This clonotype was detected ten times or more. The DNA of the CDR3 is TGTGCCAGCAGTCTGGACAGGGTCTTACGAGGCACTGAAGCTTTCTTT. Its translation: CASSLDRVLRGTEAFF. This rearrangement joins TRBV28 to TRBJ1-1; 8 nucleotides align to TRBD1. The V gene's germline CDR1 is MDHEN and CDR2 SYDVKM. The trim removed 5 bases at V and 4 bases at J, leaving 12 bases unmatched. The length of the CDR3 is 16 residues.

This clonotype was counted at least ten times. The chain has TRBV28 and TRBJ1-2; D is perhaps TRBD1 (5 bases). CDR1 and CDR2 from the germline V gene are MDHEN and SYDVKM. The CDR3 is 15 amino acids. Trimming left V 7 bases short and J 4 bases short, with 19 bases between. CDR3 loop: CASNLGGPGAYGYTF. CDR3 nucleotide sequence: TGTGCCAGCAACCTGGGAGGGCCCGGGGCCTATGGCTACACCTTC.

A few counts support this clonotype. This chain connects TRBV10-3 to TRBJ2-2; no definite D call. CDR1 and CDR2 (germline): ENHRY, SYGVKD. Deletions cut 6 bases from V and 9 bases from J, with 8 bases between. This CDR3 has 11 amino acids. Here the CDR3 reads CAISVGRELFF. For the CDR3, the DNA is TGTGCCATCAGCGTAGGGAGGGAGCTGTTTTTT.

The rearrangement uses TRBV3-1 and TRBJ2-1; D not resolved. The CDR3 is made up of 16 amino acids. V gave up 0 bases and J gave up 4 bases, with 13 bases separating them. From germline, CDR1 is LGHDT and CDR2 YNNKEL (reference sequence). DNA for the CDR3: TGTGCCAGCAGCCAAGATTTCACCGGCCCTTACAATGAGCAGTTCTTC. Translation gives CASSQDFTGPYNEQFF.

This clonotype was seen repeatedly, ten times or more. The chain couples TRBV11-1 to TRBJ2-7; D remains ambiguous. V shed 5 bases and J shed 0 bases, with 11 bases lying between them. CDR3 length: 14 residues. Germline CDR1 SGHAT, CDR2 FQDESV (reference sequence). DNA of the CDR3: TGTGCCAGCAGCCTCGGACGGAACTCCTACGAGCAGTACTTC. This sequence encodes CASSLGRNSYEQYF.

This clonotype appeared a few times. The V and J genes are TRBV25-1 and TRBJ1-2, with TRBD1 identical over 7 bases. J was trimmed by 4 bases and V by 3 bases; bases with no gene match: 5. From germline, CDR1 is MGHDK and CDR2 SYGVNS. The CDR3 has 14 amino acids. The CDR3 region is CASSDKGAPYGYTF. CDR3 DNA: TGTGCCAGCAGTGATAAGGGGGCCCCCTATGGCTACACCTTC.

The V gene is TRBV6-5, the J gene TRBJ1-1; D gene uncertain. Germline CDR1 MNHEY, CDR2 SVGAGI. The length of the CDR3 is 14 residues. V lost 4 bases to trimming and J lost 3 bases, with 12 bases between them. The CDR3 region is CASSSTWYYTEAFF. The CDR3 nucleotides are TGTGCCAGCAGTTCCACCTGGTACTACACTGAAGCTTTCTTT.

This clonotype was picked up a small number of times. This sequence joins TRBV27 and TRBJ2-3, with TRBD1 matching over 9 bases. Germline V lookup: CDR1 MNHEY, CDR2 SMNVEV (reference sequence). The CDR3 loop spans 15 amino acids. V gave up 4 bases and J gave up 5 bases; unmatched junction bases: 7. The CDR3 sequence: CASSSETGGGDTQYF. The CDR3, as DNA: TGTGCCAGCAGTTCAGAGACAGGGGGGGGAGATACGCAGTATTTT.

This clonotype has only a few counts. V gene TRBV9 combines with J gene TRBJ2-7, with D perhaps TRBD2 (5 bases). The CDR3 contains 12 residues. Trimming cost V 8 bases and J 6 bases, with 15 bases left between them. CDR1 is SGDLS and CDR2 is YYNGEE in the germline V gene. The CDR3 bases are TGTGCCAGTGCCGCGCCTGGAGGCGAGCAGTACTTC. Translated, it gives CASAAPGGEQYF.

This clonotype turned up a few times. The V and J genes are TRBV27 and TRBJ2-2, with D possibly TRBD1 on 5 matching bases. The CDR3 has 16 amino acids. The germline V gene has CDR1 MNHEY and CDR2 SMNVEV (reference sequence). The V gene lost 1 base and the J gene lost 1 base, with 10 bases spanning the gap. CDR3 region: CASSLLGQMNTGELFF. CDR3 nucleotide sequence: TGTGCCAGCAGTTTATTGGGGCAGATGAACACCGGGGAGCTGTTTTTT.

This clonotype has more than one count but fewer than ten. V and J are TRBV20-1 and TRBJ2-1; D could derive from TRBD1 or TRBD2 (5 bases each). The V gene lost 0 bases and the J gene lost 5 bases, with 14 bases spanning the gap. Germline-derived CDR1 and CDR2 are DFQATT and SNEGSKA (reference sequence). This CDR3 spans 15 amino acids. CDR3 region: CSARDGREMDNEQFF. CDR3 coding DNA: TGCAGTGCTAGAGATGGCAGGGAGATGGACAATGAGCAGTTCTTC.

V gene TRBV20-1 combines with J gene TRBJ1-1; the D gene is possibly TRBD1 (6 bases). The CDR3 contains 14 residues. Germline CDR1 DFQATT, CDR2 SNEGSKA (reference sequence). Trimming shortened V by 6 bases and J by 2 bases, and 16 bases separated the two germline ends. The chain's CDR3 is CSARNREFNTEAFF. DNA for the CDR3: TGCAGTGCCAGAAACAGGGAATTTAACACTGAAGCTTTCTTT.

This clonotype was recorded a few times. This chain connects TRBV14 to TRBJ2-7, with D unclear. Germline loops: CDR1 SGHDN, CDR2 FVKESK. The CDR3 runs 13 residues. Trimming stripped 3 bases from V and 3 bases from J, with 9 bases between. The CDR3 DNA reads as TGTGCCAGCAGCCAGGCACCCTTCTACGAGCAGTACTTC. Translating it yields CASSQAPFYEQYF.

The J gene is TRBJ1-1, the V gene TRBV28; perhaps TRBD1 as D (6 bases). Germline CDR1 is MDHEN and CDR2 is SYDVKM. Trimming took off 4 bases at V and 1 base at J, with 19 bases between the two ends. CDR3 size: 17 residues. The DNA of the CDR3 is TGTGCCAGCAGTTCCCCGCATTACAGGGTACAGAACACTGAAGCTTTCTTT. Translating it yields CASSSPHYRVQNTEAFF.

This clonotype was observed a few times. This chain uses TRBV7-9 with TRBJ2-7, with 10 bases aligning to TRBD1. The CDR3 has 16 amino acids. The V and J ends lost 0 bases and 0 bases, in that order; junction bases with no gene match: 2. Per the germline V gene, CDR1 is SEHNR and CDR2 is FQNEAQ (reference sequence). The CDR3 protein is CASSLAGTGDSYEQYF. The CDR3 bases are TGTGCCAGCAGCTTAGCCGGGACAGGGGACTCCTACGAGCAGTACTTC. The variable domain in full, completed from reference TRBV7-9 and TRBJ2-7, reads DTGVSQNPRHKITKRGQNVTFRCDPISEHNRLYWYRQTLGQGPEFLTYFQNEAQLEKSRLLSDRFSAERPKGSFSTLEIQRTEQGDSAMYLCASSLAGTGDSYEQYFGPGTRLTVT.

V gene TRBV7-9 combines with J gene TRBJ1-3; D ambiguous. Trimming stripped 6 bases from V and 2 bases from J, with 11 bases between. This CDR3 comprises 14 residues. Germline V gives CDR1 SEHNR, CDR2 FQNEAQ (reference sequence). The DNA for the CDR3 is TGTGCCAGCAGGGATGAGGCGGCTGGAAACACCATATATTTT. Its translation: CASRDEAAGNTIYF.

V usage is TRBV10-3 and J usage is TRBJ1-2; D ambiguous. The germline gives CDR1 ENHRY, CDR2 SYGVKD. This CDR3 region has 14 residues. Trimming cost V 0 bases and J 2 bases, with 7 bases left between them. The CDR3 sequence: CAISESGSNYGYTF. DNA for the CDR3: TGTGCCATCAGTGAGTCTGGCAGCAACTATGGCTACACCTTC.

This clonotype appeared many times. The chain links TRBV28 to TRBJ2-3; D gene unclear. V lost 7 bases and J 5 bases, leaving 7 bases between the germline ends. Germline V gene lookup returns CDR1 MDHEN and CDR2 SYDVKM. The length of the CDR3 is 11 residues. DNA of the CDR3: TGTGCCAGCACGACCAGAGATACGCAGTATTTT. It yields the protein CASTTRDTQYF.

This clonotype was counted many times. The V call is TRBV7-3, the J call TRBJ2-5; D tentatively reads TRBD1 or TRBD2 (6 bases each). Per germline, CDR1 SGHTA and CDR2 FQGTGA. This CDR3 is built from 15 residues. Trimming took 5 bases from V and 5 from J, leaving 18 bases between them. CDR3 sequence: CASSASGAGKETQYF. CDR3 DNA: TGTGCCAGCAGCGCATCGGGGGCAGGCAAGGAGACCCAGTACTTC.

The chain couples TRBV7-9 to TRBJ2-3, with D unresolved. CDR3 length: 12 amino acids. The germline V and J ends were trimmed by 3 bases and 6 bases, with 7 bases remaining between them. Germline values: CDR1 SEHNR, CDR2 FQNEAQ (reference sequence). CDR3 DNA: TGTGCCAGCAGCTTTCGATTTGATACGCAGTATTTT. Translated: CASSFRFDTQYF.

This clonotype was observed a handful of times. CDR3 amino acids: CASRSGTAIYSGANVLTF. In nucleotides, the CDR3 is TGTGCCAGCCGATCCGGGACAGCCATTTACTCTGGGGCCAACGTCCTGACTTTC. The genes are TRBV6-1 and TRBJ2-6, with 7 bases matching TRBD1. Germline CDR1 MNHNS, CDR2 SASEGT. This CDR3 comprises 18 residues. Losses at the gene ends were 8 bases for V and 0 bases for J; bases not matched to a gene: 13.